The subject of this entry is one TCR beta chain. Its antigen is not identified. This sample was taken from a study of glioma-infiltrating T cells. Findings and limits, study-wide: Non-neoplastic patients had below-expected tissue-blood divergence, while all gliomas exceeded expectation.

Between the trimmed V and J ends, which lost 11 bases and 9 bases, there was a span of 14 bases. The CDR3 spans 11 residues. The germline CDR1 and CDR2 sequences are LGHDT and YNNKEL (reference sequence). The iRepertoire nested amplicon-rescue multiplex PCR amplified TCR alpha and beta CDR3s from RNA. TCRdb ran MiXCR on the multiplex PCR reads and lists one entry per CDR3 protein. The table shows some 4,900 distinct CDR3 sequences, with roughly 30% occurring only once. Sample: glioma tissue, nonneoplastic brain tissue, or PBMCs (not recorded which). This clonotype was obtained from a human donor with low-grade glioma or glioblastoma, undergoing nonglioma brain surgery, or in good health (not recorded which). The rearrangement links TRBV3-1 to TRBJ2-1; D unresolved. The CDR3: CAGTLLGEQFF. CDR3 sequence (DNA): TGTGCCGGCACGCTCTTGGGTGAGCAGTTCTTC.